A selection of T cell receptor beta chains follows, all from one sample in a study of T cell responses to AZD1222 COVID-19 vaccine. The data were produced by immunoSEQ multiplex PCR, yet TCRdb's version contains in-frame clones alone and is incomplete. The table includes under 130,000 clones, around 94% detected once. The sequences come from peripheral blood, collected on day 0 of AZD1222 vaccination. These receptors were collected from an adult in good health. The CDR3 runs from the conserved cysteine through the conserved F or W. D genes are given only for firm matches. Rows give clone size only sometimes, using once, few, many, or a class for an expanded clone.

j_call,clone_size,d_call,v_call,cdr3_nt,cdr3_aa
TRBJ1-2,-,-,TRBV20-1,TGCGGGTCAGGGAAGGTCGCTGGCTACACCTTC,CGSGKVAGYTF
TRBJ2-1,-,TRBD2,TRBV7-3,TGTGCCAGCAGCTCCGGGGTCCTAGCGGGAGAAGATGAGCAGTTCTTC,CASSSGVLAGEDEQFF
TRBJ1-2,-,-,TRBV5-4,TGTGCCAGCAGCTTAAATGGTGGGGCAGGGGCTAACTATGGCTACACCTTC,CASSLNGGAGANYGYTF
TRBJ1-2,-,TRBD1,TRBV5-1,TGCGCCAGCAGCTTGGACCCCGGGACAGAAGGCTACACCTTC,CASSLDPGTEGYTF
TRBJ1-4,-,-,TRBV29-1,TGCAGCGCATCTGGTCAGGCTAATGAAAAACTGTTTTTT,CSASGQANEKLFF
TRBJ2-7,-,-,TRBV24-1,TGTGCCACCAGTTCGACTGGCTACGAGCAGTACTTC,CATSSTGYEQYF
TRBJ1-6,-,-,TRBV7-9,TGTGCCAGCAGTTTCCCAGGGGATTCACCCCTCCACTTT,CASSFPGDSPLHF
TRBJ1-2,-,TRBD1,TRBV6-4,TGTGCCAGCAGTGACTCTAGGACAGGGGCCTATGGCTACACCTTC,CASSDSRTGAYGYTF
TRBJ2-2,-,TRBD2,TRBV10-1,TGCGCCAGCAGCCCGAAGGCGACTAGCGGGAGGCTCCGAAACACCGGGGAGCTGTTTTTT,CASSPKATSGRLRNTGELFF
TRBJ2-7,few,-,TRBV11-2,TGTGCCAGCAGCTTAGCAGGGGTCTACGAGCAGTACTTC,CASSLAGVYEQYF
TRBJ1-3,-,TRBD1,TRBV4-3,TGCGCCAGCAGCGAAGACAGGGGCTCTGGAAACACCATATATTTT,CASSEDRGSGNTIYF
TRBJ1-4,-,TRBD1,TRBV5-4,TGTGCCAGCAGCTTCGACAGGGCGCATAATGAAAAACTGTTTTTT,CASSFDRAHNEKLFF
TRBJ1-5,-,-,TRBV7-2,TGTGCCAGCAGCTTTTACGCGGGGCCCCTAACCCCTAGCAATCAGCCCCAGCATTTT,CASSFYAGPLTPSNQPQHF
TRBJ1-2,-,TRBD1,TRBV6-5,TGTGCCAGCAGCAGGACAGGGGGTTTTCGGGACTACACCTTC,CASSRTGGFRDYTF
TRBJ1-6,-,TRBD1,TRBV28,TGTGCCAGCAGGGTCCGGGACAGAGATTCACCCCTCCACTTT,CASRVRDRDSPLHF
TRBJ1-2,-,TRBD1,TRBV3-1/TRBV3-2,TGTGCCAGCAGCCTTTCTGGGACAGGGGAGCATGGCTACACCTTC,CASSLSGTGEHGYTF
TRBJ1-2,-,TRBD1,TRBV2,TGTGCCAGCAGTGCCGGACAGGGGTTCTATGGCTACACCTTC,CASSAGQGFYGYTF